What follows are 24 T cell receptor beta chains derived from one specimen sequenced in a study of tumor-infiltrating lymphocytes in oesophageal squamous cell carcinoma. TCRdb ran MiXCR on the PCR reads and lists one entry per CDR3 protein. Here the sample spans about 21,000 distinct CDR3 sequences, more than 30% being singletons. Material for sequencing was esophageal tumor tissue. Receptor source: a male donor with esophageal squamous cell carcinoma.

This clonotype was recorded at least ten times. The J gene is TRBJ2-3, the V gene TRBV5-1; the D is unclear. CDR1 is SGHRS and CDR2 is YFSETQ in the germline V gene. Trimming took off 1 base at V and 0 bases at J, with 6 bases between the two ends. The CDR3 is 14 residues long. CDR3 protein: CASSLRFSTDTQYF. The CDR3 nucleotides read TGCGCCAGCAGCTTGCGGTTCAGCACAGATACGCAGTATTTT.

This clonotype was detected ten times or more. The gene calls are TRBV6-1 and TRBJ2-7; TRBD1 is a possible D gene (6 bases). Germline V CDR1 and CDR2: MNHNS, SASEGT. V gave up 9 bases and J gave up 6 bases, with 15 bases separating them. The CDR3 runs 12 residues. The CDR3 region is CASRDTVSEQYF. CDR3 DNA sequence: TGTGCCAGTAGGGACACGGTATCCGAGCAGTACTTC.

The chain has TRBV6-8 and TRBJ2-7; tentatively, D is TRBD2 (6 bases). TRBJ2-5 matches the DNA end more closely, so the J call is doubtful. The CDR3 consists of 15 residues. CDR1 and CDR2 (germline): MNHGY, SAAAGT. The CDR3 sequence: CASSDPRTNQETQYF. CDR3 sequence (DNA): TGTGCCAGCAGTGACCCCAGGACTAACCAAGAGACCCAGTACTTC.

This clonotype was found many times. The chain joins TRBV5-4 to TRBJ2-1, with 7 bases fitting TRBD2. The CDR3 length is 15 residues. The junction had 4 bases not matched to a gene; V was cut back by 0 bases and J by 4 bases. Germline lookup yields CDR1 SGHNT and CDR2 YYREEE (reference sequence). The CDR3 loop reads CASSLVGGGYNEQFF. The DNA of the CDR3 is TGTGCCAGCAGCTTGGTTGGGGGGGGGTACAATGAGCAGTTCTTC.

This clonotype has more than one count but fewer than ten. The rearrangement links TRBV18 to TRBJ1-1, with D perhaps TRBD1 (5 bases). Germline V gene lookup returns CDR1 KGHSH and CDR2 LQKENI. The CDR3 consists of 15 residues. With 8 bases removed from V and 3 bases from J, the gap between germline ends came to 19 bases. DNA for the CDR3: TGTGCCAGCACCCCGGCAGGGTTGGCCGACACTGAAGCTTTCTTT. The encoded protein is CASTPAGLADTEAFF.

As for this clonotype: The junction departs from the called germline gene at one end, perhaps through a read error. In nucleotides, the CDR3 is TGTGCTAGCAGCTTAAGTGGGGGGACACAAGAGACCCAGTACTTC. This translates into CASSLSGGTQETQYF. The rearrangement links TRBV7-7 to TRBJ2-5; either TRBD1 or TRBD2 may fit D (6 bases each). Germline V lookup: CDR1 SSHAT, CDR2 FNYEAQ (reference sequence). The CDR3 totals 15 residues. Drawing the rest from reference TRBV7-7 and TRBJ2-5, the complete variable domain is GAGVSQSPRYKVTKRGQDVTLRCDPISSHATLYWYQQALGQGPEFLTYFNYEAQPDKSGLPSDRFSAERPEGSISTLTIQRTEQRDSAMYRCASSLSGGTQETQYFGPGTRLLVL.

This clonotype came up many times. The rearrangement uses TRBV27 and TRBJ2-1; 7 nucleotides align to TRBD2. J was trimmed by 6 bases and V by 0 bases; bases with no gene match: 5. The CDR3 is 15 amino acids. CDR1 and CDR2 from the germline V gene are MNHEY and SMNVEV (reference sequence). CDR3 region: CASSLSVGGGNEQFF. For the CDR3, the DNA is TGTGCCAGCAGTTTATCGGTGGGGGGGGGCAATGAGCAGTTCTTC.

This clonotype was observed many times. The chain carries TRBV2 and TRBJ2-3; D gene unclear. The V and J ends lost 6 bases and 6 bases respectively, with 10 bases between them. Looked up from germline, CDR1 is SNHLY and CDR2 is FYNNEI. The CDR3 runs to 12 residues. CDR3 DNA: TGTGCCAGCAGATTGGGTTTGGATACGCAGTATTTT. Its protein is CASRLGLDTQYF.

This clonotype appeared many times. CDR3 sequence (DNA): TGTGCCAGCAGCTTAAGGACAGGGAAGCACAATGAGCAGTTCTTC. Amino acid sequence: CASSLRTGKHNEQFF. The V call is TRBV7-2, the J call TRBJ2-1; 8 bases fit TRBD1. After removal of 2 bases from V and 5 bases from J, the junction contained 5 bases not matched to a gene. CDR3 length: 15 amino acids. CDR1 is SGHTA and CDR2 is FQGNSA in the germline V gene.

The chain is built from TRBV11-2 and TRBJ2-4; a weak D match, TRBD1 (6 bases). Near its end, the DNA agrees better with TRBJ2-1, so the J call may be wrong. The CDR3 loop spans 13 amino acids. In germline, CDR1 is SGHAT, CDR2 FQNNGV. The CDR3 reads CASSRNRAEGQFF. CDR3 coding DNA: TGTGCCAGCAGCCGGAACAGGGCCGAGGGACAGTTCTTC.

The table lists this clonotype with a few counts. The chain employs TRBV4-1 and TRBJ1-1, with TRBD1 as a possible D gene (6 bases). Between the trimmed V and J ends, which lost 3 bases and 3 bases, there was a span of 17 bases. The CDR3 runs to 16 residues. Looked up from germline, CDR1 is MGHRA and CDR2 is YSYEKL. The CDR3 reads CASSHPKQRGDTEAFF. In nucleotides, the CDR3 is TGCGCCAGCAGCCACCCCAAGCAAAGGGGGGACACTGAAGCTTTCTTT.

This clonotype was recorded at least ten times. Since a much larger clone is just one base distant, this may be a read error. The chain recombines TRBV7-3 with TRBJ2-3; D may match TRBD1 or TRBD2 (5 bases each). CDR3 length equals 13 residues. V was shortened by 5 bases and J by 14 bases, with 20 bases between the two germline ends. The germline V gene encodes CDR1 SGHTA and CDR2 FQGTGA. CDR3 loop: CASSGQNTGELYF. CDR3 coding DNA: TGTGCCAGCAGCGGACAAAACACCGGGGAGCTGTATTTT.

The sample holds many counts of this clonotype. This rearrangement joins TRBV27 to TRBJ2-2; TRBD1 agrees at 9 bases. Germline V gives CDR1 MNHEY, CDR2 SMNVEV (reference sequence). V lost 6 bases to trimming and J lost 0 bases; unmatched junction nucleotides: 11. The CDR3 is made up of 18 amino acids. The chain's CDR3 is CASRGGGQGDSNTGELFF. CDR3 nucleotides: TGTGCCAGCAGGGGGGGGGGACAGGGAGACTCGAACACCGGGGAGCTGTTTTTT.

This clonotype was counted only a few times. The J gene is TRBJ2-1, the V gene TRBV10-2; perhaps TRBD1 as D (6 bases). With the DNA end fitting TRBJ1-2 better, the J assignment may be wrong. The CDR3 runs to 15 residues. Germline lookup yields CDR1 WSHSY and CDR2 SAAADI. CDR3 sequence: CASSESAGAQGGYTF. The DNA for the CDR3 is TGCGCCAGCAGTGAGTCGGCAGGGGCCCAGGGTGGCTACACCTTC.

The CDR3 sequence: CASSSHRASYEQYF. The CDR3 coding sequence is TGTGCCAGCAGCTCTCACAGGGCGTCCTACGAGCAGTACTTC. The V gene is TRBV7-2, the J gene TRBJ2-7; D may be TRBD1 (6 bases). V was cut by 4 bases and J by 1 base, with 11 bases left in between. Germline values: CDR1 SGHTA, CDR2 FQGNSA. There are 14 residues in the CDR3.

This clonotype appeared many times. The CDR3 is CASSPWTGELFF. The CDR3 DNA is TGTGCCAGCAGCCCCTGGACCGGGGAGCTGTTTTTT. V and J are TRBV11-3 and TRBJ2-2; D is uncertain. Between the trimmed V and J ends, which lost 5 bases and 5 bases, there was a span of 6 bases. The CDR3 contains 12 residues. Looked up from germline, CDR1 is SGHNT and CDR2 is YENEEA.

V usage is TRBV6-5 and J usage is TRBJ2-1, with 14 bases identical to TRBD2. Per the germline V gene, CDR1 is MNHEY and CDR2 is SVGAGI. The V segment lost 3 bases and the J segment 12 bases; nucleotides outside the gene matches: 4. The CDR3 sequence is 14 residues long. The DNA of the CDR3 is TGTGCCAGCAGTTATGGGACTAGCGGGAGCGGGCAGTTCTTC. Translating it yields CASSYGTSGSGQFF.

This clonotype was detected only a few times. V is TRBV5-1 and J is TRBJ1-1; 11 positions match TRBD1. The CDR3 loop spans 14 amino acids. Germline loops: CDR1 SGHRS, CDR2 YFSETQ. The V and J ends lost 3 bases and 5 bases, in that order; junction bases with no gene match: 3. CDR3 region: CASSSGQGGTEAFF. The CDR3, as DNA: TGCGCCAGCAGCTCGGGACAGGGGGGGACTGAAGCTTTCTTT.

This clonotype turned up a few times. J is TRBJ1-5 and V is TRBV5-6; 7 positions match TRBD1. CDR1 SGHDT and CDR2 YYEEEE come from the germline V gene. The CDR3 length is 14 residues. The junction had 3 bases not matched to a gene; V was cut back by 0 bases and J by 6 bases. CDR3 in amino acids: CASSLGQGGQPQHF. The CDR3 DNA is TGTGCCAGCAGCTTGGGACAGGGCGGTCAGCCCCAGCATTTT.

This clonotype was detected ten times or more. A much more abundant neighbour one base away suggests this may be a read error. This chain links TRBV7-2 with TRBJ2-3; TRBD2 is a possible D gene (5 bases). The CDR3 is 13 residues long. CDR1 and CDR2 (germline): SGHTA, FQGNSA. The V end lost 5 bases, the J end lost 14 bases, and 20 bases lay between the germline ends. DNA for the CDR3: TGTGCCAGCAGCCCCCAGAACACCGGGGAGCTGTATTTT. It yields the protein CASSPQNTGELYF.

The CDR3 spells CASSEPQLLSYEQYF. The CDR3 DNA follows: TGCGCCAGCAGTGAGCCTCAGCTGCTCTCCTACGAGCAGTACTTC. The chain uses TRBV10-2 and TRBJ2-7; D is unclear. Germline CDR1 reads WSHSY; CDR2 reads SAAADI. Trimming took 2 bases from V and 0 from J, leaving 11 bases between them. The CDR3 sequence is 15 residues long.

The chain uses TRBV12-3 or TRBV12-4 and TRBJ1-1; D ambiguous. The J call may be incorrect, as the DNA end agrees better with TRBJ1-6. CDR3 length equals 16 residues. The CDR3 here is CASSLAGGSYNSPLHF. The DNA for the CDR3 is TGTGCCAGCAGTTTAGCGGGAGGCTCCTATAATTCACCCCTCCACTTT.

By share, this clonotype counts as medium-sized. V usage is TRBV7-3 and J usage is TRBJ2-5; D is ambiguous. V was trimmed by 4 bases and J by 5 bases, leaving 11 bases between them. Germline V gene data show CDR1 as SGHTA and CDR2 as FQGTGA. CDR3 length equals 13 residues. The chain's CDR3 is CASSSARSETQYF. The CDR3 DNA sequence: TGTGCCAGCAGCTCGGCTAGGAGCGAGACCCAGTACTTC.

The chain recombines TRBV7-6 with TRBJ2-7, with a possible D match to TRBD2 (6 bases). There are 16 residues in the CDR3. Trimming pared 4 bases from V and 2 bases from J, leaving 18 bases between. The germline V gene encodes CDR1 SGHVS and CDR2 FNYEAQ. CDR3 loop: CASSYRIGGAAYEQYF. The CDR3 DNA follows: TGTGCCAGCAGCTACCGGATTGGCGGGGCGGCCTACGAGCAGTACTTC.